The next 27 T cell receptor beta chains were all read from a single sample in a study of control samples from healthy donors and cancer patients (dated by TCRdb to the early 2020s). Receptor libraries were prepared by the immunoSEQ multiplex PCR assay. TCRdb mirrors the immuneACCESS table, restricted to in-frame sequences. Some clones are absent from its copies; in checked studies, under half trace to an unresolved V gene, and the reason for the others is unknown. The sample table contains roughly 130,000 clones; only one count was recorded for less than 95% of them. The ten largest account for approximately 8.6% of the sample. The sample taken for sequencing was blood. These TCRs come from a young man in good health.

The gene calls are TRBV6-5 and TRBJ1-5; 7 bases agree with TRBD1. Germline-derived CDR1 and CDR2 are MNHEY and SVGAGI. Germline trimming cut 7 bases from V and 2 bases from J; bases unmatched to any gene: 5. CDR3 length equals 14 residues. CDR3 in amino acids: CASNLGQGNQPQHF. As DNA, the CDR3 is TGTGCCAGCAATCTAGGACAGGGCAATCAGCCCCAGCATTTT.

The genes are TRBV4-1 and TRBJ1-1; no definite D call. Trimming pared 0 bases from V and 2 bases from J, leaving 13 bases between. Per germline, CDR1 MGHRA and CDR2 YSYEKL. This CDR3 is built from 16 residues. The CDR3 is CASSQDEGGYNTEAFF. The CDR3 DNA sequence: TGCGCCAGCAGCCAAGATGAGGGCGGCTATAACACTGAAGCTTTCTTT.

The chain combines TRBV27 with TRBJ1-1; 7 bases map to TRBD1. CDR1 and CDR2 (germline): MNHEY, SMNVEV (reference sequence). This CDR3 spans 15 amino acids. V lost 4 bases, J lost 3 bases, and 8 bases stayed unmatched. CDR3 sequence reads: CASSSGTAGHTEAFF. The CDR3 DNA is TGTGCCAGCAGTTCGGGGACAGCAGGGCACACTGAAGCTTTCTTT.

J is TRBJ1-4 and V is TRBV7-2; 9 bases map to TRBD1. The germline gives CDR1 SGHTA, CDR2 FQGNSA. J was trimmed by 7 bases and V by 8 bases; bases with no gene match: 11. The CDR3 contains 15 residues. The DNA of the CDR3 is TGTGCCAGCGGGACAGGGCTAGGAGTAATTGAAAAACTGTTTTTT. Its translation: CASGTGLGVIEKLFF.

The chain joins TRBV9 to TRBJ1-1; no clear D gene. This CDR3 has 15 amino acids. The germline CDR1 and CDR2 sequences are SGDLS and YYNGEE. Trimming removed 0 bases from V and 1 base from J, with 10 bases in between. The CDR3 loop is CASSVGRGPNTEAFF. CDR3 nucleotides: TGTGCCAGCAGCGTAGGCAGAGGGCCGAACACTGAAGCTTTCTTT.

The chain couples TRBV6-6 to TRBJ2-3; D is uncertain. The ends were cut back, 7 bases at V and 4 bases at J, with 18 bases in the middle. This CDR3 contains 15 residues. From germline, CDR1 is MNHNY and CDR2 SVGAGI (reference sequence). In DNA, the CDR3 is TGTGCCAGCAAGAATCAGGCCGAGCTCCCAGATACGCAGTATTTT. Residues: CASKNQAELPDTQYF.

V gene TRBV18 combines with J gene TRBJ2-7, with 12 bases aligning to TRBD1. This CDR3 is 15 amino acids long. J was trimmed by 7 bases and V by 2 bases; bases with no gene match: 6. Germline V lookup: CDR1 KGHSH, CDR2 LQKENI. CDR3 DNA: TGTGCCAGCTCACCAAGTGGGACAGGGGGCGGTGAGCAGTACTTC. As protein: CASSPSGTGGGEQYF.

V usage is TRBV5-1 and J usage is TRBJ2-3; 13 positions match TRBD2. From germline, CDR1 is SGHRS and CDR2 YFSETQ. CDR3 length: 17 amino acids. V dropped 5 bases and J dropped 2; count of bases not matched to a gene: 8. The CDR3 DNA follows: TGCGCCAGCAGTCCACTAGCGGGGGGGCGAAACACAGATACGCAGTATTTT. Amino acids: CASSPLAGGRNTDTQYF.

On this clone: An end of the junction does not agree with germline; a read error may underlie this. The chain couples TRBV30 to TRBJ2-7, with TRBD2 as a possible D gene (6 bases). Germline assignment: CDR1 GTSNPN and CDR2 SVGIG (reference sequence). This CDR3 region has 14 residues. The CDR3 coding sequence is TGTGCCTGGAGCCTCAGCGGGCCCGGCTACGAGCAGTGCTTC. It yields the protein CAWSLSGPGYEQCF.

The count of this clone is one. The CDR3 loop reads CASRAGGSSYNSPLHF. The DNA for the CDR3 is TGCGCCAGCAGGGCGGGCGGAAGCTCCTATAATTCACCCCTCCACTTT. The chain combines TRBV5-1 with TRBJ1-6, with D hard to call. V dropped 5 bases and J dropped 0 bases, with 12 bases sitting between them. The CDR3 totals 16 residues. Germline CDR1 is SGHRS and CDR2 is YFSETQ.

The chain has TRBV5-5 and TRBJ2-5, with 8 bases aligning to TRBD1. This CDR3 is 16 amino acids long. V was clipped by 2 bases and J by 4 bases; unmatched bases: 10. Looked up from germline, CDR1 is SGHKS and CDR2 is YYEKEE (reference sequence). Here the CDR3 DNA reads TGTGCCAGCAGCTTTGTTCCAGGGGGCGAAGCAGAGACCCAGTACTTC. This encodes CASSFVPGGEAETQYF.

J is TRBJ1-2 and V is TRBV7-9; the D is unclear. This CDR3 spans 14 amino acids. CDR1 and CDR2 (germline): SEHNR, FQNEAQ (reference sequence). Trimming cost V 2 bases and J 6 bases, with 13 bases left between them. The CDR3 coding sequence is TGTGCCAGCAGCTTACATGACACGAGGGATGGCTACACCTTC. The encoded protein is CASSLHDTRDGYTF.

The chain is built from TRBV19 and TRBJ2-1; D is unresolved. Germline V gene sequence: CDR1 LNHDA, CDR2 SQIVND (reference sequence). V was trimmed by 1 base and J by 2 bases, leaving 15 bases between them. The length of the CDR3 is 17 residues. The CDR3 reads CASSIGEARATYNEQFF. CDR3 sequence (DNA): TGTGCCAGTAGTATAGGAGAGGCCCGAGCCACCTACAATGAGCAGTTCTTC.

This clone was recorded a few times. V usage is TRBV29-1 and J usage is TRBJ2-1, with 10 bases that match TRBD1. The CDR3 covers 13 residues. Trimming cost V 7 bases and J 6 bases; bases outside gene matches: 6. The germline V gene encodes CDR1 SQVTM and CDR2 ANQGSEA. The CDR3 spells CSAGQGDINEQFF. CDR3 nucleotides: TGCAGCGCTGGACAGGGGGATATCAATGAGCAGTTCTTC.

Remarks on this clone: This same CDR3 is encoded by further DNA sequences in the sample. J is TRBJ2-2 and V is TRBV11-3, with TRBD1 as a possible D gene (5 bases). Trimming stripped 3 bases from V and 8 bases from J, with 13 bases between. There are 14 residues in the CDR3. The germline V gene encodes CDR1 SGHNT and CDR2 YENEEA. This chain's CDR3 is CASSLAGQSGELFF. The DNA for the CDR3 is TGTGCCAGCAGCTTGGCAGGGCAGAGTGGGGAGCTGTTTTTT.

The chain is built from TRBV4-2 and TRBJ1-2, with 7 bases fitting TRBD1. The CDR3 has 13 residues. V trimming: 0 bases; J trimming: 7 bases; junction bases outside the gene matches: 2. Germline V gene sequence: CDR1 LGHNA, CDR2 YNFKEQ. Here the CDR3 reads CASSQETGSGYTF. CDR3 bases: TGTGCCAGCAGCCAAGAGACAGGGTCTGGCTACACCTTC.

The rearrangement joins TRBV10-3 to TRBJ2-5, with TRBD2 matching 11 bases. The CDR3 runs 14 residues. V shed 3 bases and J 5 bases; nucleotides not matched to a gene: 2. Germline lookup yields CDR1 ENHRY and CDR2 SYGVKD. The CDR3 reads CAISESSGGETQYF. DNA for the CDR3: TGTGCCATCAGTGAATCTAGCGGGGGGGAGACCCAGTACTTC.

V gene TRBV3-1 (or the pseudogene TRBV3-2) combines with J gene TRBJ2-2; 10 bases agree with TRBD2. The CDR3 covers 18 residues. Trimming took 1 base from V and 7 from J; bases not matched to a gene: 12. CDR1 is LGHDT, CDR2 YNNKEL, per germline (reference sequence). The CDR3 protein is CASSQGVWTSGGDGELFF. CDR3 bases: TGTGCCAGCAGCCAAGGCGTATGGACTAGCGGAGGGGACGGGGAGCTGTTTTTT.

The rearrangement links TRBV6-1 to TRBJ1-5; no reliable D call. The V end lost 2 bases, the J end lost 6 bases, and 8 bases lay between the germline ends. CDR1 and CDR2 from the germline V gene are MNHNS and SASEGT. The CDR3 spans 13 residues. The CDR3 DNA reads as TGTGCCAGCAGTGAAAAGGAGGCTCAGCCCCAGCATTTT. As protein: CASSEKEAQPQHF.

This chain joins TRBV5-4 and TRBJ1-1; no clear D gene. This CDR3 is built from 14 residues. The ends were cut back, 0 bases at V and 0 bases at J, with 6 bases in the middle. The V gene's germline CDR1 is SGHNT and CDR2 YYREEE (reference sequence). In DNA, the CDR3 is TGTGCCAGCAGCTTGGAGATATTGAACACTGAAGCTTTCTTT. This gives the protein CASSLEILNTEAFF.

This rearrangement joins TRBV18 to TRBJ1-5; D might be TRBD1 (5 bases). The CDR3 has 14 residues. Trimming cost V 1 base and J 8 bases, with 12 bases left between them. Germline assignment: CDR1 KGHSH and CDR2 LQKENI. The DNA for the CDR3 is TGTGCCAGCTCACCACGGCAGGGTGGTAAGCCCCAGCATTTT. This sequence encodes CASSPRQGGKPQHF.

This chain links TRBV11-2 with TRBJ2-7; D is ambiguous. In germline, CDR1 is SGHAT, CDR2 FQNNGV. CDR3 length equals 12 residues. V was pared by 2 bases and J by 2 bases, with 4 bases between. The CDR3 nucleotides are TGTGCCAGCAGCTTATTGGCCTACGAGCAGTACTTC. Its translation is CASSLLAYEQYF.

The V call is TRBV14, the J call TRBJ1-1; D is ambiguous. There are 13 residues in the CDR3. CDR1 is SGHDN and CDR2 is FVKESK in the germline V gene. V lost 4 bases and J 3 bases, leaving 9 bases between the germline ends. The CDR3 here is CASSRAEDTEAFF. The CDR3 coding sequence is TGTGCCAGCAGCCGTGCAGAGGACACTGAAGCTTTCTTT.

This clone was seen a single time. The chain is built from TRBV13 and TRBJ1-6; possible D gene TRBD1, 5 bases. This CDR3 contains 16 residues. Looked up from germline, CDR1 is PRHDT and CDR2 is FYEKMQ (reference sequence). Trimming stripped 5 bases from V and 0 bases from J, with 11 bases between. As DNA, the CDR3 is TGTGCCAGCAGCCTTCAGGGTAGCTCCTATAATTCACCCCTCCACTTT. This codes for CASSLQGSSYNSPLHF.

V gene TRBV4-1 combines with J gene TRBJ2-7; TRBD1 matches at 7 bases. This CDR3 contains 15 residues. Germline lookup yields CDR1 MGHRA and CDR2 YSYEKL. Unmatched junction bases numbered 6, after V lost 4 bases and J lost 0 bases. CDR3 in DNA: TGCGCCAGCAGCCGCGAGGGACAGAGCTCCTACGAGCAGTACTTC. It encodes CASSREGQSSYEQYF.

V and J are TRBV12-5 and TRBJ1-3; D uncertain. This CDR3 is built from 14 residues. V was trimmed by 1 base and J by 6 bases, leaving 10 bases between them. CDR1 and CDR2 (germline): LGHNT, FRNRAP. CDR3 nucleotide sequence: TGTGCTAGTGGTTTGGGACGCTCAATAAACACCATATATTTT. It encodes CASGLGRSINTIYF.

The V call is TRBV7-9, the J call TRBJ2-1; 8 positions match TRBD1. After removal of 8 bases from V and 8 bases from J, the junction contained 8 bases not matched to a gene. The CDR3 loop spans 13 amino acids. CDR1 SEHNR and CDR2 FQNEAQ come from the germline V gene (reference sequence). CDR3 nucleotide sequence: TGTGCCAGCCCGGGGGCAGGGGGCGATGAGCAGTTCTTC. Translation: CASPGAGGDEQFF.